The present T cell receptor (beta chain) was sequenced within a study of spatial heterogeneity in lung cancer. The CDR3 runs to 18 residues. J lost 0 bases, V lost 1 base, and 10 bases had no gene match. CDR1 and CDR2 (germline): SGHTA, FQGNSA. MiXCR, applied by TCRdb to the 5' RACE reads, yields one record per CDR3 protein. Among about 50,000 distinct CDR3 sequences listed, less than 9% were seen once. This sample's time point: sample taken at primary tumor resection. Unsorted whole RNA samples from tumor, nontumor lung or frozen PBMC were sequenced. This clonotype was recorded at least ten times. V is TRBV7-2 and J is TRBJ1-1; TRBD1 agrees at 8 bases. Sample: PBMCs, taken at surgery. This receptor was taken from a female donor with early-stage non-small cell lung cancer. CDR3 sequence reads: CASSLEEIGQGLNTEAFF. CDR3 DNA: TGTGCCAGCAGCTTAGAGGAAATTGGACAGGGCTTGAACACTGAAGCTTTCTTT.